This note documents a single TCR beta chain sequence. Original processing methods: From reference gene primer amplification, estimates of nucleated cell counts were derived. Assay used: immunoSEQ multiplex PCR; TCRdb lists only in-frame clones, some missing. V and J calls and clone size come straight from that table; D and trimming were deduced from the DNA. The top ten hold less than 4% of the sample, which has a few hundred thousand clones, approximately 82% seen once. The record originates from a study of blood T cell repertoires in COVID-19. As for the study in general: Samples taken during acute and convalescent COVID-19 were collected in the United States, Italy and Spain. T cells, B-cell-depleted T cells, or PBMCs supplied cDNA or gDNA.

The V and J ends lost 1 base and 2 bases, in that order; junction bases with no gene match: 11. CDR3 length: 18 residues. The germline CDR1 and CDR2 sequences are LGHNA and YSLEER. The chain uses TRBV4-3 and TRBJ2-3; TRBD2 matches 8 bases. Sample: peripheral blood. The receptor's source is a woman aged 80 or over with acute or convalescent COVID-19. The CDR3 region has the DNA TGCGCCAGCAGCCAAGCAACGGGGGGGCCGTGGGACACAGATACGCAGTATTTT. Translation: CASSQATGGPWDTDTQYF.